The 32 T cell receptor beta chains below come from one sample, sequenced in a study of T cells in Graves' hyperthyroidism and ophthalmopathy. Researchers amplified the TCR beta CDR3 regions from RNA transcripts. HTBI primers were employed in a first-round RT-PCR of the TCR CDR3. One entry per CDR3 protein results from TCRdb running MiXCR on the multiplex PCR reads. The table includes almost 600,000 distinct CDR3 sequences, about 14% detected once. Sequencing used blood. All receptors derive from a woman aged 25 to 39 with Graves' hyperthyroidism that later progressed to Graves' ophthalmopathy.

Ten or more counts support this clonotype. The chain joins TRBV18 to TRBJ1-5; D ambiguous. Trimming took off 1 base at V and 7 bases at J, with 11 bases between the two ends. Germline CDR1 KGHSH, CDR2 LQKENI. The length of the CDR3 is 14 residues. The DNA of the CDR3 is TGTGCCAGCTCACCACAGACGACAACACAGCCCCAGCATTTT. Translated: CASSPQTTTQPQHF.

This clonotype turned up a few times. A much bigger clone sits one base away, suggesting this may be a read error. The chain couples TRBV4-1 to TRBJ1-2; D unclear. The length of the CDR3 is 15 residues. CDR1 and CDR2 from the germline V gene are MGHRA and YSYEKL. The CDR3 DNA follows: TGCGCCAGCAGCCAAGAACGGTCAGCGAACTGTGGCTACACCTTC. Protein product: CASSQERSANCGYTF.

This clonotype was recorded at least ten times. The chain recombines TRBV20-1 with TRBJ2-1; 8 bases are a match to TRBD2. Trimming removed 3 bases from V and 0 bases from J; junction bases left unmatched: 13. Germline assignment: CDR1 DFQATT and CDR2 SNEGSKA (reference sequence). CDR3 length: 18 amino acids. The chain's CDR3 is CSARDTGGRGGSYNEQFF. CDR3 in DNA: TGCAGTGCTAGGGATACGGGAGGGCGGGGTGGCTCCTACAATGAGCAGTTCTTC.

This clonotype came up a few times. V and J are TRBV6-2 or TRBV6-3 and TRBJ2-7; no clear D gene. The CDR3 runs 13 residues. CDR1 is MNHEY and CDR2 is SVGEGT in the germline V gene. With 6 bases removed from V and 4 bases from J, the gap between germline ends came to 13 bases. CDR3: CASSPQAVYEQYF. DNA for the CDR3: TGTGCCAGCAGCCCCCAGGCAGTATACGAGCAGTACTTC.

The chain couples TRBV27 to TRBJ1-2; 9 bases map to TRBD1. The CDR3 consists of 12 residues. The V gene's germline CDR1 is MNHEY and CDR2 SMNVEV (reference sequence). J was trimmed by 8 bases and V by 3 bases; bases with no gene match: 1. The CDR3 loop reads CASSFGTGGYTF. Here the CDR3 DNA reads TGTGCCAGCAGTTTCGGGACAGGGGGCTACACCTTC.

There are many counts of this clonotype. This chain uses TRBV6-2 or TRBV6-3 with TRBJ2-3, with TRBD2 matching over 13 bases. Germline V gene data show CDR1 as MNHEY and CDR2 as SVGEGT. The ends lost 7 bases at V and 2 bases at J; junction bases unmatched: 6. The CDR3 loop spans 16 amino acids. In nucleotides, the CDR3 is TGTGCCAGCACTCAACTAGCGGGAGGGTACACAGATACGCAGTATTTT. Its translation is CASTQLAGGYTDTQYF.

The gene calls are TRBV6-2 or TRBV6-3 and TRBJ2-1; D may be TRBD2 (6 bases). V lost 8 bases and J 10 bases, leaving 18 bases between the germline ends. Germline V gene lookup returns CDR1 MNHEY and CDR2 SVGEGT. The CDR3 is 13 amino acids. In DNA, the CDR3 is TGTGCCAGCTCGCCGGGACTCCCCGGAGAGCAGTTCTTC. Its translation is CASSPGLPGEQFF.

This clonotype appeared many times. This chain connects TRBV3-1 to TRBJ2-1, with D unresolved. Per the germline V gene, CDR1 is LGHDT and CDR2 is YNNKEL (reference sequence). This CDR3 is built from 17 residues. Trimming took 0 bases from V and 5 from J, leaving 17 bases between them. The CDR3, as DNA: TGTGCCAGCAGCCAAGAAGGAGTACTGGCGACCCACAATGAGCAGTTCTTC. Translated, it gives CASSQEGVLATHNEQFF.

The rearrangement links TRBV19 to TRBJ2-7; 8 nucleotides match TRBD1. The DNA end favors TRBJ2-1, so the J call may be wrong. CDR3 size: 14 residues. The germline V gene encodes CDR1 LNHDA and CDR2 SQIVND (reference sequence). DNA of the CDR3: TGTGCCAGTAGTATGGGGGACAGGTTCTACGAGCAGTTCTTC. It specifies CASSMGDRFYEQFF.

This clonotype was recorded many times. The chain combines TRBV20-1 with TRBJ2-7; TRBD2 agrees at 9 bases. J lost 9 bases, V lost 4 bases, and 16 bases had no gene match. The CDR3 runs to 15 residues. Germline CDR1 reads DFQATT; CDR2 reads SNEGSKA (reference sequence). The CDR3 loop reads CSATFAGGPPFGQYF. The CDR3 nucleotides read TGCAGTGCTACCTTTGCGGGAGGGCCACCGTTCGGGCAGTACTTC.

The sample holds a few counts of this clonotype. Being one base from a much bigger clone, this may be a read error. V usage is TRBV16 and J usage is TRBJ1-1, with TRBD1 as a possible D gene (5 bases). This CDR3 is built from 17 residues. CDR1 KGHSY and CDR2 FQNENV come from the germline V gene. DNA for the CDR3: TGTGCCAGCAGCCAATCGATTTATAACCTCCCGGACACTGTAGCTTTCTTT. Amino acids: CASSQSIYNLPDTVAFF.

The table lists this clonotype with a few counts. V is TRBV3-1 and J is TRBJ1-2; D is unresolved. The CDR3 is 15 residues long. Deletions cut 1 base from V and 7 bases from J, with 16 bases between. Germline V lookup: CDR1 LGHDT, CDR2 YNNKEL (reference sequence). In DNA, the CDR3 is TGTGCCAGCAGCCAAGGCGGGTCACAGCTAGGTGGCTACACCTTC. As protein: CASSQGGSQLGGYTF.

This clonotype was seen at least ten times. The rearrangement uses TRBV12-3 or TRBV12-4 and TRBJ1-5, with 7 bases aligning to TRBD1. After removal of 5 bases from V and 2 bases from J, the junction contained 3 bases not matched to a gene. CDR3 length: 14 residues. The CDR3 DNA is TGTGCCAGCAGTGACACAGGGGGCAATCAGCCCCAGCATTTT. This gives the protein CASSDTGGNQPQHF.

This sequence joins TRBV7-9 and TRBJ1-2; TRBD1 matches 11 bases. This CDR3 has 16 residues. The germline gives CDR1 SEHNR, CDR2 FQNEAQ (reference sequence). V dropped 1 base and J dropped 7; count of bases not matched to a gene: 8. CDR3 sequence (DNA): TGTGCCAGCAGCTTAGGTCTCGGGACAGGGGGTGTTGGCTACACCTTC. Residues: CASSLGLGTGGVGYTF.

This clonotype was seen repeatedly, ten times or more. The V call is TRBV7-2, the J call TRBJ2-5, with TRBD1 matching 11 bases. The CDR3 runs 16 residues. Germline V gives CDR1 SGHTA, CDR2 FQGNSA. The V gene end was trimmed by 0 bases and the J gene end by 4 bases; junction bases not matched to a gene: 4. CDR3 protein: CASSLAGQGVGETQYF. The CDR3 DNA sequence: TGTGCCAGCAGCTTAGCGGGACAGGGGGTTGGAGAGACCCAGTACTTC.

There are many counts of this clonotype. V and J are TRBV7-2 and TRBJ2-3; 8 bases line up with TRBD2. The CDR3 consists of 14 residues. Per germline, CDR1 SGHTA and CDR2 FQGNSA. V lost 3 bases and J lost 2; bases outside the gene matches: 1. CDR3 residues: CASSFGLATDTQYF. The CDR3 region has the DNA TGTGCCAGCAGCTTTGGACTAGCCACAGATACGCAGTATTTT.

This clonotype was observed many times. The chain combines TRBV6-1 with TRBJ2-5; weak D call: TRBD2 (6 bases). Germline lookup yields CDR1 MNHNS and CDR2 SASEGT. Trimming left V 5 bases short and J 0 bases short, with 16 bases between. CDR3 length: 16 residues. Written as DNA, the CDR3 is TGTGCCAGCAGTTACATGGGTAGCGGTAACCAAGAGACCCAGTACTTC. Its translation is CASSYMGSGNQETQYF.

The chain combines TRBV7-8 with TRBJ1-4; D is unresolved. The CDR3 totals 11 residues. Germline loops: CDR1 SGHVS, CDR2 FQNEAQ. The germline V and J ends were trimmed by 8 bases and 8 bases, with 9 bases remaining between them. CDR3 nucleotides: TGTGCCAGCCCCCTGGGAGAAAAACTGTTTTTT. Residues: CASPLGEKLFF.

The sample holds many counts of this clonotype. The chain couples TRBV2 to TRBJ2-7; tentative D call: TRBD1 (5 bases). The CDR3 runs to 12 residues. Trimming removed 10 bases from V and 3 bases from J, with 13 bases in between. CDR1 SNHLY and CDR2 FYNNEI come from the germline V gene. In DNA, the CDR3 is TGTGCCACCGGGCAGGGCAACTACGAGCAGTACTTC. Translating it yields CATGQGNYEQYF.

This clonotype appeared many times. This chain joins TRBV7-2 and TRBJ2-3; D is unclear. Trimming removed 4 bases from V and 6 bases from J, with 14 bases in between. The CDR3 length is 14 residues. The germline gives CDR1 SGHTA, CDR2 FQGNSA. CDR3 sequence reads: CASSSWVPWDTQYF. The CDR3 DNA sequence: TGTGCCAGCAGCTCCTGGGTCCCGTGGGATACGCAGTATTTT.

This clonotype was observed at least ten times. The genes are TRBV12-3 or TRBV12-4 and TRBJ2-1; D possibly matches TRBD1 or TRBD2 (6 bases each). The CDR3 has 15 amino acids. The V end lost 5 bases, the J end lost 3 bases, and 14 bases lay between the germline ends. CDR3 bases: TGTGCCAGCAGTCCCTCCGGGGGCAGCTACAATGAGCAGTTCTTC. Its translation is CASSPSGGSYNEQFF.

This chain joins TRBV3-1 and TRBJ2-5; 10 positions match TRBD1. The CDR3 contains 16 residues. Looked up from germline, CDR1 is LGHDT and CDR2 is YNNKEL (reference sequence). V lost 7 bases to trimming and J lost 5 bases; unmatched junction nucleotides: 13. The CDR3 DNA sequence: TGTGCCAGCACCCCGACCCCGACAGGGGGCCGGGAGACCCAGTACTTC. Translated: CASTPTPTGGRETQYF.

This clonotype occurred many times. This rearrangement joins TRBV12-3 or TRBV12-4 to TRBJ2-7; perhaps TRBD2 as D (5 bases). This CDR3 has 16 residues. V shed 0 bases and J shed 0 bases, with 12 bases lying between them. CDR3 residues: CASSLAHLAVSYEQYF. For the CDR3, the DNA is TGTGCCAGCAGTTTAGCACACCTAGCCGTCTCCTACGAGCAGTACTTC.

This clonotype has a handful of counts. V is TRBV19 and J is TRBJ2-1; D unresolved. The CDR3 totals 14 residues. The germline V gene has CDR1 LNHDA and CDR2 SQIVND (reference sequence). With 1 base removed from V and 1 base from J, the gap between germline ends came to 5 bases. CDR3: CASSIVGSYNEQFF. The CDR3 bases are TGTGCCAGTAGTATAGTCGGATCCTACAATGAGCAGTTCTTC.

This clonotype was observed a handful of times. The J gene is TRBJ2-3, the V gene TRBV27; TRBD2 might be the D (6 bases). The germline CDR1 and CDR2 sequences are MNHEY and SMNVEV (reference sequence). Trimming left V 5 bases short and J 5 bases short, with 11 bases between. The CDR3 sequence is 13 residues long. CDR3 in amino acids: CASSLRLEDTQYF. In DNA, the CDR3 is TGTGCCAGCAGTCTCAGACTAGAAGATACGCAGTATTTT.

In its sample, this clonotype was seen many times. This chain connects TRBV11-3 to TRBJ2-1; D not certain. The CDR3 loop spans 11 amino acids. Germline V gene lookup returns CDR1 SGHNT and CDR2 YENEEA. V was trimmed by 4 bases and J by 5 bases, leaving 3 bases between them. CDR3 DNA sequence: TGTGCCAGCAGCTGGAACAATGAGCAGTTCTTC. This sequence encodes CASSWNNEQFF.

In this sample, this clonotype turned up many times. The chain carries TRBV30 and TRBJ1-2, with D unresolved. Looked up from germline, CDR1 is GTSNPN and CDR2 is SVGIG (reference sequence). This CDR3 region has 13 residues. Trimming cost V 3 bases and J 2 bases, with 10 bases left between them. The CDR3 sequence: CAWSRNRNYGYTF. The CDR3 DNA sequence: TGTGCCTGGAGCCGCAACCGGAACTATGGCTACACCTTC.

This clonotype was counted ten times or more. In DNA, the CDR3 is TGTGCCTGGAGTGTAAGGGCAGCCCCCGGTACCAATGAGCAGTTCTTC. Encoded protein: CAWSVRAAPGTNEQFF. The rearrangement uses TRBV30 and TRBJ2-1; D uncertain. Germline loops: CDR1 GTSNPN, CDR2 SVGIG (reference sequence). This CDR3 has 16 amino acids. The ends were cut back, 0 bases at V and 6 bases at J, with 18 bases in the middle.

This clonotype was counted ten times or more. For the CDR3, the DNA is TGTGCCAGTGGGGTGTGGCGGGAGGGCCGCACCGGGGAGCTGTTTTTT. Encoded protein: CASGVWREGRTGELFF. The chain has TRBV19 and TRBJ2-2; the match to TRBD2 covers 9 bases. This CDR3 contains 16 residues. With 8 bases clipped from V and 4 bases from J, the junction kept 11 bases outside the gene matches. Germline V gene lookup returns CDR1 LNHDA and CDR2 SQIVND (reference sequence).

This clonotype was observed many times. The chain is built from TRBV27 and TRBJ1-1, with D possibly being TRBD1 (5 bases). The germline gives CDR1 MNHEY, CDR2 SMNVEV (reference sequence). Trimming stripped 11 bases from V and 4 bases from J, with 14 bases between. CDR3 length equals 12 residues. CDR3 sequence: CASSKGATEAFF. CDR3 sequence (DNA): TGTGCCTCCTCTAAAGGGGCCACTGAAGCTTTCTTT.

On this clonotype: The germline gene is not matched at one end of the junction; a read error may be the cause. The chain uses TRBV6-5 and TRBJ1-2; the D is unclear. Germline assignment: CDR1 MNHEY and CDR2 SVGAGI. The CDR3 is 12 amino acids. The chain's CDR3 is CASSYSGYGFTF. As DNA, the CDR3 is TGTGCCAGCAGTTATTCCGGGTATGGCTTCACCTTC.

The chain uses TRBV6-5 and TRBJ2-7, with 9 bases aligning to TRBD2. There are 16 residues in the CDR3. V lost 1 base, J lost 7 bases, and 11 bases stayed unmatched. Germline V gene lookup returns CDR1 MNHEY and CDR2 SVGAGI. CDR3 nucleotides: TGTGCCAGCAGTTACTGGGGCGGGAGGGCCTCCGGGGAGCAGTACTTC. Its protein product is CASSYWGGRASGEQYF.